These T cell receptor beta chains were read from a single sample in a study of blood T cell repertoires in COVID-19. The data were produced by immunoSEQ multiplex PCR, yet TCRdb's version contains in-frame clones alone and is incomplete. The data hold about 230,000 clones, with more than 70% observed a single time. The sample was peripheral blood. These TCRs come from a man older than 75 with acute or convalescent COVID-19. The CDR3 runs from the conserved cysteine through the conserved F or W. The order of the fields is clone size, D gene, V gene, J gene, CDR3 protein, CDR3 DNA. D genes are given only for firm matches. The listing skips clone size in some rows; elsewhere it reads once, few, many or a size class.

>NA|NA|TRBV18|TRBJ1-1
CASSPNGGQVGEAFF
TGTGCCAGCTCACCAAATGGCGGGCAGGTCGGTGAAGCTTTCTTT
>few|TRBD1|TRBV5-4|TRBJ2-7
CASSQGTAISYEQYF
TGTGCCAGCAGCCAAGGGACAGCCATCTCCTACGAGCAGTACTTC
>NA|NA|TRBV7-3|TRBJ2-3
CASSHLGTANSDTQYF
TGTGCCAGCAGCCATCTCGGGACTGCTAATTCGGATACGCAGTATTTT
>NA|NA|TRBV11-2|TRBJ2-7
CASSLSLLSYEQYF
TGTGCCAGCAGCTTATCCCTCCTTAGCTACGAGCAGTACTTC
>few|TRBD2|TRBV14|TRBJ2-1
CASSQLSGGLVEQFF
TGTGCCAGCAGCCAGCTTAGCGGGGGTTTGGTGGAGCAGTTCTTC
>NA|NA|TRBV20-1|TRBJ1-2
CSANSYGYTF
TGCAGTGCAAACTCCTATGGCTACACCTTC
>NA|NA|TRBV6-1|TRBJ2-1
CASSETGMREQFF
TGTGCCAGCAGTGAAACAGGTATGAGGGAGCAGTTCTTC
>NA|NA|TRBV19|TRBJ1-4
CASRVRETNEKLFF
TGTGCCAGTAGGGTCCGGGAGACTAATGAAAAACTGTTTTTT
>few|NA|TRBV4-2|TRBJ2-5
CASSQVLASDQETQYF
TGTGCCAGCAGCCAAGTCCTAGCAAGCGACCAAGAGACCCAGTACTTC
>NA|TRBD2|TRBV24-1|TRBJ2-3
CATSDITSGGSDTQYF
TGTGCCACCAGTGATATCACTAGCGGGGGTTCAGATACGCAGTATTTT
>NA|TRBD2|TRBV7-2|TRBJ2-3
CASSYRLAGGDTQYF
TGTGCCAGCAGCTACAGACTAGCGGGGGGAGATACGCAGTATTTT
>NA|NA|TRBV5-5|TRBJ1-1
CASSFFRGMNTEAFF
TGTGCCAGCAGCTTCTTCAGGGGAATGAACACTGAAGCTTTCTTT
>NA|TRBD1|TRBV29-1|TRBJ2-3
CSVKMDRASNFLTDTQYF
TGCAGCGTCAAGATGGACAGGGCGAGCAATTTCCTCACAGATACGCAGTATTTT
>NA|NA|TRBV27|TRBJ2-3
CASSLSTPGTDTQYF
TGTGCCAGCAGTTTATCGACTCCTGGCACAGATACGCAGTATTTT
>NA|TRBD2|TRBV27|TRBJ2-2
CASSRQGTSRPRELFF
TGTGCCAGCAGTCGCCAAGGGACTAGCCGGCCCCGGGAGCTGTTTTTT
>NA|TRBD1|TRBV27|TRBJ2-7
CASSRVQGESYEQYF
TGTGCCAGCAGCCGAGTCCAGGGGGAGTCCTACGAGCAGTACTTC
>once|NA|TRBV11-3|TRBJ2-7
CASSPGQGKWYEQYF
TGTGCCAGCAGCCCTGGGCAGGGCAAATGGTACGAGCAGTACTTC
>NA|NA|TRBV27|TRBJ2-2
CASSYRTFEWTGELFF
TGTGCCAGCAGTTATCGGACTTTTGAGTGGACCGGGGAGCTGTTTTTT
>NA|NA|TRBV5-1|TRBJ1-1
CASMAGLMNTEAFF
TGCGCCAGCATGGCAGGACTAATGAACACTGAAGCTTTCTTT
>NA|TRBD1|TRBV28|TRBJ1-2
CASSWDRDYGYTF
TGTGCCAGCAGTTGGGACAGGGACTATGGCTACACCTTC
>few|TRBD2|TRBV19|TRBJ2-4
CASRPRGSGVRSGAAKNIQYF
TGTGCCAGTAGACCCCGGGGTAGCGGGGTAAGGAGTGGGGCGGCCAAAAACATTCAGTACTTC
>NA|NA|TRBV5-1|TRBJ2-1
CASSREVAEQFF
TGCGCCAGCAGCCGTGAGGTGGCTGAGCAGTTCTTC
>NA|TRBD2|TRBV5-4|TRBJ2-1
CASSFSGVLSYNEQFF
TGTGCCAGCAGCTTTAGCGGGGTGCTCTCCTACAATGAGCAGTTCTTC
>NA|TRBD1|TRBV27|TRBJ1-6
CASSLSGWGRDRTNSNSPLHF
TGTGCCAGCAGTTTATCAGGCTGGGGGCGGGACAGGACGAACTCGAATTCACCCCTCCACTTT
>NA|TRBD1|TRBV19|TRBJ1-5
CASSAWTGQWQPQHF
TGTGCCAGTAGTGCCTGGACAGGACAGTGGCAGCCCCAGCATTTT
>NA|NA|TRBV30|TRBJ2-3
CAWSDFSGGYF
TGTGCCTGGAGTGATTTTAGTGGAGGGTATTTT
>NA|TRBD2|TRBV11-3|TRBJ2-3
CASSPGVAGGSSTDTQYF
TGTGCCAGCAGCCCGGGGGTAGCGGGGGGGAGCAGCACAGATACGCAGTATTTT
>NA|TRBD2|TRBV20-1|TRBJ2-1
CSASFGGLAGGDDEQFF
TGCAGTGCTAGTTTCGGGGGACTAGCGGGAGGAGACGATGAGCAGTTCTTC
>NA|NA|TRBV6-5|TRBJ2-3
CASSQDWAGTQYF
TGTGCCAGCAGTCAGGACTGGGCGGGGACGCAGTATTTT
>few|NA|TRBV7-9|TRBJ2-2
CASSRDLSTGELFF
TGTGCCAGCAGTAGGGACTTGTCCACCGGGGAGCTGTTTTTT
>NA|NA|TRBV10-1|TRBJ2-7
CASSESRTGAYEQYF
TGCGCCAGCAGTGAGTCCAGGACTGGCGCCTACGAGCAGTACTTC
>NA|NA|TRBV5-1|TRBJ2-6
CASSSLSSGANVLTF
TGCGCCAGCAGCTCCCTGTCCTCTGGGGCCAACGTCCTGACTTTC
>NA|TRBD2|TRBV9|TRBJ2-3
CASSPGTSGRAVRDTQYF
TGTGCCAGCAGCCCCGGGACTAGCGGGAGGGCTGTGAGAGATACGCAGTATTTT
>NA|NA|TRBV20-1|TRBJ2-7
CSAPRATEQYF
TGCAGTGCTCCCAGGGCCACCGAGCAGTACTTC
>once|NA|TRBV7-2|TRBJ2-7
CASSGIDRISYEQYF
TGTGCCAGCAGCGGGATTGACAGAATCTCCTACGAGCAGTACTTC
>few|NA|TRBV7-8|TRBJ2-6
CASSLASSYGANVLTF
TGTGCCAGCAGCTTAGCGTCTTCTTATGGGGCCAACGTCCTGACTTTC
>NA|TRBD2|TRBV10-3|TRBJ2-5
CAISESSGGVQETQYF
TGTGCCATCAGTGAGTCTAGCGGGGGGGTCCAAGAGACCCAGTACTTC
>NA|TRBD1|TRBV9|TRBJ2-7
CASSPGGQGTYEQYF
TGTGCCAGCAGCCCCGGGGGACAGGGAACCTACGAGCAGTACTTC
>few|NA|TRBV9|TRBJ2-7
CASSVDGGGQSPYEQYF
TGTGCCAGCAGCGTAGACGGAGGAGGACAGAGCCCCTACGAGCAGTACTTC